This T cell receptor (beta chain) was sequenced in a study of tumor-infiltrating lymphocytes in primary liver carcinoma. Study-wide findings and caveats: Relative to tumor region pairs, the tumor-adjacent and tumor-blood pairs showed overlap that was lower. The 250 largest clones made up significantly more of tumor than blood repertoires (p = 0.039).

Constant-region priming of 500 ng total RNA yielded TCR beta cDNA. Three nested multiplex PCR rounds, a slightly modified ARM-PCR, produced the libraries for TCR beta. The first two PCR rounds used TRBV1-TRBV30 primers with a Cbeta primer, 9 to 10 cycles each. Each CDR3 protein gets one entry after TCRdb re-called the multiplex PCR reads with MiXCR. The sample has approximately 80,000 distinct CDR3 sequences; roughly 72% are singletons. The source material, 20-30 mg of unsorted bulk tissue, was used to co-extract RNA and DNA. Surgical resection was used to treat these primary liver carcinoma patients. Infection with HBV was chronic in patients; they were treatment-naive. Regarding this clonotype: The antigen is undetermined.

The J segment lost 0 bases and the V segment lost 6 bases, leaving 2 bases of the junction unmatched. This CDR3 comprises 14 residues. Germline values: CDR1 MNHNS, CDR2 SASEGT. This rearrangement joins TRBV6-1 to TRBJ2-4; 7 bases are shared with TRBD1. The sequence was collected from a middle-aged man with primary liver carcinoma and hepatitis B virus infection. Sequencing was carried out using tumor-adjacent normal liver tissue. The CDR3 DNA is TGTGCCAGCAGGGACAGGTTAGCCAAAAACATTCAGTACTTC. Translation: CASRDRLAKNIQYF.